What follows are 21 T cell receptor beta chains derived from one specimen sequenced in a study of cytomegalovirus exposure and HLA in healthy donors. Sequencing used immunoSEQ multiplex PCR; TCRdb keeps in-frame clones, though not all of them. The table shows roughly 260,000 clones, with nearly 90% occurring only once. The sequenced sample consisted of PBMCs. The receptor source for this set is a woman younger than 30 in good health and CMV-seronegative.

V is TRBV5-4 and J is TRBJ2-3, with 10 bases fitting TRBD1. V trimming: 2 bases; J trimming: 3 bases; junction bases outside the gene matches: 9. The CDR3 runs to 17 residues. Germline CDR1 SGHNT, CDR2 YYREEE (reference sequence). The CDR3: CASSLMGTGVGTDTQYF. In DNA, the CDR3 is TGTGCCAGCAGCTTAATGGGGACAGGGGTCGGGACAGATACGCAGTATTTT.

The chain has TRBV6-6 and TRBJ1-5, with TRBD1 identical over 8 bases. The CDR3 is made up of 16 amino acids. Germline V lookup: CDR1 MNHNY, CDR2 SVGAGI (reference sequence). V shed 2 bases and J 7 bases; nucleotides not matched to a gene: 10. The CDR3: CASSYPTGVNGQPQHF. The CDR3 DNA sequence: TGTGCCAGCAGTTACCCGACAGGGGTGAATGGCCAGCCCCAGCATTTT.

The chain employs TRBV6-5 and TRBJ1-1; 9 nucleotides line up with TRBD1. Germline V gene sequence: CDR1 MNHEY, CDR2 SVGAGI. The length of the CDR3 is 14 residues. The junction had 3 bases not matched to a gene; V was cut back by 4 bases and J by 3 bases. CDR3 in amino acids: CASSFGTGYTEAFF. The DNA of the CDR3 is TGTGCCAGCAGTTTCGGGACAGGGTACACTGAAGCTTTCTTT.

The chain uses TRBV6-5 and TRBJ1-2; tentative D call: TRBD1 (6 bases). The CDR3 consists of 13 residues. V dropped 5 bases and J dropped 3 bases, with 10 bases sitting between them. Germline V gene lookup returns CDR1 MNHEY and CDR2 SVGAGI. This CDR3 is CASSKQGHYGYTF. CDR3 coding DNA: TGTGCCAGCAGTAAACAGGGACACTATGGCTACACCTTC.

The chain employs TRBV28 and TRBJ1-5; tentatively, D is TRBD1 (6 bases). Trimming shortened V by 8 bases and J by 0 bases, and 14 bases separated the two germline ends. CDR3 size: 15 residues. Germline CDR1 MDHEN, CDR2 SYDVKM. Written as DNA, the CDR3 is TGTGCCAGCCACTGGGGGGGCCATAGCAATCAGCCCCAGCATTTT. Its protein product is CASHWGGHSNQPQHF.

This chain links TRBV28 with TRBJ2-2; unclear D gene. This CDR3 is built from 15 residues. Looked up from germline, CDR1 is MDHEN and CDR2 is SYDVKM. The ends were cut back, 1 base at V and 1 base at J, with 7 bases in the middle. The CDR3 nucleotides are TGTGCCAGCAGTTTATTGAGAGGGAACACCGGGGAGCTGTTTTTT. Translated, it gives CASSLLRGNTGELFF.

The chain uses TRBV7-2 and TRBJ2-1; 10 bases are a match to TRBD1. This CDR3 has 16 residues. Trimming at V came to 4 bases and at J to 5 bases, leaving 8 bases not matched to a gene. The germline V gene encodes CDR1 SGHTA and CDR2 FQGNSA. The CDR3 nucleotides are TGTGCCAGCAGCTCGCGACAGGGGGCAGGCCACAATGAGCAGTTCTTC. Translating gives CASSSRQGAGHNEQFF.

This rearrangement joins TRBV6-5 to TRBJ2-1; 7 bases line up with TRBD2. Looked up from germline, CDR1 is MNHEY and CDR2 is SVGAGI. Trimming at V came to 10 bases and at J to 0 bases, leaving 6 bases not matched to a gene. This CDR3 is built from 14 residues. The CDR3 bases are TGTGCCACGCGGGGGTCGAGCTCCTACAATGAGCAGTTCTTC. It yields the protein CATRGSSSYNEQFF.

The chain has TRBV18 and TRBJ1-2, with D possibly matching TRBD1 (5 bases). V was trimmed by 3 bases and J by 4 bases, leaving 12 bases between them. The germline gives CDR1 KGHSH, CDR2 LQKENI. The CDR3 has 14 amino acids. For the CDR3, the DNA is TGTGCCAGCTCACCGGGGCGGGACTTCTATGGCTACACCTTC. Protein: CASSPGRDFYGYTF.

The chain employs TRBV6-4 and TRBJ2-7; 7 bases fit TRBD1. Germline V CDR1 and CDR2: MRHNA, SNTAGT. This CDR3 has 15 residues. V lost 10 bases to trimming and J lost 6 bases; unmatched junction nucleotides: 18. CDR3: CANLENRGRSGEQYV. CDR3 coding DNA: TGTGCCAACCTAGAAAACAGGGGACGGTCTGGCGAGCAGTACGTC.

The chain joins TRBV7-9 to TRBJ1-2, with TRBD1 identical over 10 bases. This CDR3 has 13 amino acids. Germline trimming cut 5 bases from V and 6 bases from J; bases unmatched to any gene: 3. CDR1 and CDR2 (germline): SEHNR, FQNEAQ (reference sequence). The DNA of the CDR3 is TGTGCCAGCAGCCAGACAGGGGGCAATGGCTACACCTTC. Translating gives CASSQTGGNGYTF.

V and J are TRBV5-1 and TRBJ1-5; D possibly corresponds to TRBD1 (5 bases). Germline values: CDR1 SGHRS, CDR2 YFSETQ. The CDR3 runs 15 residues. Deletions cut 1 base from V and 7 bases from J, with 15 bases between. The CDR3 region has the DNA TGCGCCAGCAGCTTGTACGGAGGGGAAGGACAGCCCCAGCATTTT. It encodes CASSLYGGEGQPQHF.

The CDR3 sequence is CASSGSRAGELFF. As DNA, the CDR3 is TGTGCCAGCAGTGGCTCTCGGGCCGGGGAGCTGTTTTTT. V is TRBV6-5 and J is TRBJ2-2; D ambiguous. Germline assignment: CDR1 MNHEY and CDR2 SVGAGI. V lost 5 bases, J lost 6 bases, and 10 bases lay in between. The CDR3 covers 13 residues.

The chain has TRBV10-3 and TRBJ2-3; TRBD2 is a possible D gene (6 bases). The CDR3 totals 11 residues. Germline V gene data show CDR1 as ENHRY and CDR2 as SYGVKD. The germline V and J ends were trimmed by 10 bases and 5 bases, with 10 bases remaining between them. The CDR3 bases are TGTGCCACGACTAGTATAGATACGCAGTATTTT. It translates to CATTSIDTQYF.

The gene calls are TRBV18 and TRBJ2-2, with 10 bases aligning to TRBD1. Germline CDR1 KGHSH, CDR2 LQKENI. This CDR3 has 16 residues. The V and J ends lost 3 bases and 1 base, in that order; junction bases with no gene match: 2. CDR3 nucleotides: TGTGCCAGCTCACCCGGGACAGGGGTGAACACCGGGGAGCTGTTTTTT. It specifies CASSPGTGVNTGELFF.

V gene TRBV28 combines with J gene TRBJ2-1; TRBD2 matches 8 bases. Germline CDR1 reads MDHEN; CDR2 reads SYDVKM. The V and J ends lost 2 bases and 4 bases, in that order; junction bases with no gene match: 7. CDR3 length equals 16 residues. The CDR3 coding sequence is TGTGCCAGCAGTTTAAAACTAGCGGCGATATACAATGAGCAGTTCTTC. It codes for CASSLKLAAIYNEQFF.

The chain is built from TRBV2 and TRBJ1-1; 8 bases align to TRBD1. The CDR3 contains 14 residues. J lost 5 bases, V lost 5 bases, and 7 bases had no gene match. CDR1 and CDR2 (germline): SNHLY, FYNNEI. CDR3 region: CASSLQGVRTEAFF. Here the CDR3 DNA reads TGTGCCAGCAGTCTACAGGGGGTAAGAACTGAAGCTTTCTTT.

The chain combines TRBV10-3 with TRBJ2-7; D not resolved. Trimming took 3 bases from V and 9 from J, leaving 12 bases between them. The CDR3 runs 12 residues. Germline assignment: CDR1 ENHRY and CDR2 SYGVKD. Here the CDR3 DNA reads TGTGCCATCAGTGACAACAGTTTGTTGCAGTACGTC. Protein sequence: CAISDNSLLQYV.

Comment on this clone: Other DNA sequences from this sample encode an identical CDR3 as well. The J gene is TRBJ2-5, the V gene TRBV5-1, with 7 bases matching TRBD2. The junction had 3 bases not matched to a gene; V was cut back by 0 bases and J by 4 bases. CDR3 length: 14 amino acids. Germline V gives CDR1 SGHRS, CDR2 YFSETQ. CDR3 DNA sequence: TGCGCCAGCAGCTTGGAAGGCGGGAGAGAGACCCAGTACTTC. As protein: CASSLEGGRETQYF.

The chain is built from TRBV7-2 and TRBJ1-5; 7 bases are shared with TRBD1. V shed 4 bases and J 6 bases; nucleotides not matched to a gene: 3. Looked up from germline, CDR1 is SGHTA and CDR2 is FQGNSA. The CDR3 runs to 13 residues. The CDR3 loop is CASSSTGVQPQHF. The CDR3 coding sequence is TGTGCCAGCAGCTCAACAGGGGTTCAGCCCCAGCATTTT.

This chain joins TRBV23-1 and TRBJ1-6, with D possibly matching TRBD1 (6 bases). TRBV23-1 is treated as an ORF (open reading frame) with a function not yet certain. The V end was cut by 3 bases, the J end by 5 bases, with 23 bases between. This CDR3 comprises 19 residues. CDR3 amino acids: CASSHLGTPLHQDNSPLHF. The CDR3 nucleotides read TGCGCCAGCAGTCATCTCGGGACACCTCTCCATCAGGATAATTCACCCCTCCACTTT.